One T cell receptor (beta chain) is described in this entry. Then a second PCR, running about 6 to 11 cycles, was carried out with a sample-barcoded 5' primer and a J-beta primer mix. All cDNA molecules were each tagged by a template-switch adaptor with 12 random nucleotides. One entry per CDR3 protein, called by TCRdb with MiXCR from the 5' RACE reads. Here the sample spans about 940,000 distinct CDR3 sequences, roughly 48% being singletons. This sample was taken from a study of blood T cells in healthy people across ages. This CDR3 is built from 16 residues. Trimming took off 5 bases at V and 0 bases at J, with 15 bases between the two ends. Germline CDR1 is SGHTA and CDR2 is FQGNSA. Healthy individuals of Caucasian origin from Russia, aged roughly 6 to 95, served as donors.

This rearrangement joins TRBV7-2 to TRBJ2-3; no clear D. Source material: blood. The sequence derives from a man under 40 in good health. CDR3 residues: CASSVRRSPSTDTQYF. The DNA for the CDR3 is TGTGCCAGCAGCGTCAGACGGTCGCCTAGCACAGATACGCAGTATTTT.